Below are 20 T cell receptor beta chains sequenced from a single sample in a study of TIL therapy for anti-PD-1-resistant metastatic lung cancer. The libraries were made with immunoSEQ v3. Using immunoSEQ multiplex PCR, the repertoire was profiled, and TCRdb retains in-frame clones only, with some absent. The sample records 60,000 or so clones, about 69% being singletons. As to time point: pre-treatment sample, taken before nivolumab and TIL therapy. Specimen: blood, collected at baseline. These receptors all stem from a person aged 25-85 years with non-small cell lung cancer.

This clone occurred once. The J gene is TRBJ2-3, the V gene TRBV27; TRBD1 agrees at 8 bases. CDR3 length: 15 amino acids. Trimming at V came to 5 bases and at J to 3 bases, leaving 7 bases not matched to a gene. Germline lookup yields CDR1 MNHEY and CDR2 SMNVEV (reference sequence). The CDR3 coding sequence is TGTGCCAGCAGTGATCCAGGACAGGGAACAGATACGCAGTATTTT. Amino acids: CASSDPGQGTDTQYF.

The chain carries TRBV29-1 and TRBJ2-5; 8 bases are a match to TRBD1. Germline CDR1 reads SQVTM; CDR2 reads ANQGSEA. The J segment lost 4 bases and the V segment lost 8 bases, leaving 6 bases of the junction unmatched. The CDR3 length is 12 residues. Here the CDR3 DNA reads TGCAGCATGAACAGGGGGGTAGAGACCCAGTACTTC. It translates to CSMNRGVETQYF.

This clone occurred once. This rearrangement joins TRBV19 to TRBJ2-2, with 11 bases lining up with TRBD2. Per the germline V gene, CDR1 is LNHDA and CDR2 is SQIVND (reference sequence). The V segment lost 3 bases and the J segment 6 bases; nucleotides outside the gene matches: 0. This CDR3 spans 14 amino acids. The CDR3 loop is CASSISGRAGELFF. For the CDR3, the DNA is TGTGCCAGTAGTATTAGCGGGAGGGCCGGGGAGCTGTTTTTT.

The CDR3 nucleotides are TGTGCCAGCAGCCAAGCCGGACACGTTTCTGGAAACACCATATATTTT. Amino acid sequence: CASSQAGHVSGNTIYF. J is TRBJ1-3 and V is TRBV14; maybe TRBD1 (5 bases). V gave up 1 base and J gave up 1 base, with 11 bases separating them. Germline CDR1 is SGHDN and CDR2 is FVKESK. This CDR3 is built from 16 residues.

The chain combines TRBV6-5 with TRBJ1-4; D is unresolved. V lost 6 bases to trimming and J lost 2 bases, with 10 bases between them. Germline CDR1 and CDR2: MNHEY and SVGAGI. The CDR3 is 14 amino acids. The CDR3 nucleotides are TGTGCCAGCAGGCAACAGAGGACTAATGAAAAACTGTTTTTT. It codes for CASRQQRTNEKLFF.

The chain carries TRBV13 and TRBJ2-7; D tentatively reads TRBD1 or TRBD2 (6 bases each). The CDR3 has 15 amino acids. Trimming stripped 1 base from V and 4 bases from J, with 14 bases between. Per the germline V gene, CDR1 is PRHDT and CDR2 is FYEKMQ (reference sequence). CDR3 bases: TGTGCCAGCAGCTTAGTATCGGGGGCGCAGTACGAGCAGTACTTC. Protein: CASSLVSGAQYEQYF.

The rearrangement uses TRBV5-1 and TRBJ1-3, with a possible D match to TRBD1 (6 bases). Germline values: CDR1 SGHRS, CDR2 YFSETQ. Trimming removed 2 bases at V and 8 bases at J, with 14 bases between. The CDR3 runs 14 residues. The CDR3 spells CASSFGTQMDTIYF. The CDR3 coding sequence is TGCGCCAGCAGCTTCGGGACACAGATGGACACCATATATTTT.

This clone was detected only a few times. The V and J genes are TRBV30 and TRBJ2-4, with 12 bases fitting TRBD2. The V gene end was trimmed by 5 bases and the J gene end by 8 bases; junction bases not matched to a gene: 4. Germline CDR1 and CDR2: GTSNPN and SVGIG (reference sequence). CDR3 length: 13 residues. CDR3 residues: CAWGLAGWDIQYF. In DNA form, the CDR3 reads TGTGCCTGGGGACTAGCGGGATGGGACATTCAGTACTTC.

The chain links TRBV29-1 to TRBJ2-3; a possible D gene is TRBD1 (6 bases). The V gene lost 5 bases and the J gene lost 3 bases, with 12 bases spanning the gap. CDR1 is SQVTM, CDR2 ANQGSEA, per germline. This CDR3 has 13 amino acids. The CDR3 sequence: CSVFRDKTDTQYF. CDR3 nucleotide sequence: TGCAGCGTTTTCCGGGACAAAACAGATACGCAGTATTTT.

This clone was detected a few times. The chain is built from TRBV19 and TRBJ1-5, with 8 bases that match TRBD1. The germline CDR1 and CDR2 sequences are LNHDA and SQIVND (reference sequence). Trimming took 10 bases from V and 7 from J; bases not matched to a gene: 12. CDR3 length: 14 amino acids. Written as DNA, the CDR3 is TGTGCCACCGAATGGACAGGGCGGAAGCAGCCCCAGCATTTT. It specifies CATEWTGRKQPQHF.

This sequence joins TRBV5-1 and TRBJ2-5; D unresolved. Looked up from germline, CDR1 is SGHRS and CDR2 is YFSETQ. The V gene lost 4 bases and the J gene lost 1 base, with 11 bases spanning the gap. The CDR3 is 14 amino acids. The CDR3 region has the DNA TGCGCCAGCAGCCGTGCGGTAGTCCAAGAGACCCAGTACTTC. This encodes CASSRAVVQETQYF.

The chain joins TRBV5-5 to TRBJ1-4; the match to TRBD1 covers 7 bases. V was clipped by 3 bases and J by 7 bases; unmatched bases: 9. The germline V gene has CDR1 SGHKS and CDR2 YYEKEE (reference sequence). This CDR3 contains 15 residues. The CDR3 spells CASSSTGTAGEKLFF. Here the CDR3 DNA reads TGTGCCAGCAGCTCGACCGGGACAGCTGGTGAAAAACTGTTTTTT.

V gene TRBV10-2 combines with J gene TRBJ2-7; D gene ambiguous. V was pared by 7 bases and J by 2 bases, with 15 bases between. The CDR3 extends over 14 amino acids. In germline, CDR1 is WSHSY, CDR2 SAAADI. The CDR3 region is CASNVAQSAYEQYF. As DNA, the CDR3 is TGCGCCAGCAACGTCGCGCAGTCCGCCTACGAGCAGTACTTC.

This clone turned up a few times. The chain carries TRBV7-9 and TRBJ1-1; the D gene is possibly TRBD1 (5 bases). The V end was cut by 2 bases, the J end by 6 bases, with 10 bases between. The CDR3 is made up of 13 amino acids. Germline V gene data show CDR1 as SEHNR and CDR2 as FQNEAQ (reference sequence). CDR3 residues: CASSLKGMAEAFF. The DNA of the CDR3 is TGTGCCAGCAGCTTAAAGGGGATGGCTGAAGCTTTCTTT.

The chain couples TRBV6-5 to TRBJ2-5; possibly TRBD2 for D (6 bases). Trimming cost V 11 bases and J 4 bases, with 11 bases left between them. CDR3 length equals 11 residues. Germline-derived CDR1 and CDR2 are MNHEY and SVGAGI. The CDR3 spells CAAEGGETQYF. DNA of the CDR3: TGTGCCGCGGAGGGAGGAGAGACCCAGTACTTC.

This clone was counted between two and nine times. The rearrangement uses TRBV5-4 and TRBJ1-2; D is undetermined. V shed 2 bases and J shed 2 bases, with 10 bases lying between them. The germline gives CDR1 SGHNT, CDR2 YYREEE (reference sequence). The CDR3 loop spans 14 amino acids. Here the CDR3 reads CASSFDWRNYGYTF. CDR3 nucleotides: TGTGCCAGCAGCTTTGATTGGCGGAACTATGGCTACACCTTC.

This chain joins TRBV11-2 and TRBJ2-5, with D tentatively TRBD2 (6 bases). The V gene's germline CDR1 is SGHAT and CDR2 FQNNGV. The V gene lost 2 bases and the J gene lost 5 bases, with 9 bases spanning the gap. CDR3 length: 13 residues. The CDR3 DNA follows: TGTGCCAGCAGCTTATGGAGGGGCGAGACCCAGTACTTC. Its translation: CASSLWRGETQYF.

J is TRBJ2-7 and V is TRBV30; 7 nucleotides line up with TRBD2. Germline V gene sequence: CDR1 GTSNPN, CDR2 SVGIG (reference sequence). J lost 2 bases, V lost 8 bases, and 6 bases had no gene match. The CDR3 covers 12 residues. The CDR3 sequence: CAGGGSPYEQYF. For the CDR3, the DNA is TGTGCCGGGGGGGGTTCCCCCTACGAGCAGTACTTC.

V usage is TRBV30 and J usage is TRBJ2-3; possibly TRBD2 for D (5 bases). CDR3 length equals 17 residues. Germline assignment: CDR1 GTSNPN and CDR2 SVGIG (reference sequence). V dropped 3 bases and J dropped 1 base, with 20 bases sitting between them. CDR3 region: CAWSQTLDYYRTDTQYF. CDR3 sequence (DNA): TGTGCCTGGAGCCAGACCCTAGACTACTACCGCACAGATACGCAGTATTTT.

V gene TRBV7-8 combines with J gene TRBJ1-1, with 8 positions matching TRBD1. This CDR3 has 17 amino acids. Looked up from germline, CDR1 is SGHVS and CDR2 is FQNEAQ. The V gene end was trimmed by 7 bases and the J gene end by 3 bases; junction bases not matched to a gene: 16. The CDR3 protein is CASTPRAGGRLDTEAFF. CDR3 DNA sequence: TGTGCCAGCACCCCTCGGGCAGGGGGCCGATTGGACACTGAAGCTTTCTTT.